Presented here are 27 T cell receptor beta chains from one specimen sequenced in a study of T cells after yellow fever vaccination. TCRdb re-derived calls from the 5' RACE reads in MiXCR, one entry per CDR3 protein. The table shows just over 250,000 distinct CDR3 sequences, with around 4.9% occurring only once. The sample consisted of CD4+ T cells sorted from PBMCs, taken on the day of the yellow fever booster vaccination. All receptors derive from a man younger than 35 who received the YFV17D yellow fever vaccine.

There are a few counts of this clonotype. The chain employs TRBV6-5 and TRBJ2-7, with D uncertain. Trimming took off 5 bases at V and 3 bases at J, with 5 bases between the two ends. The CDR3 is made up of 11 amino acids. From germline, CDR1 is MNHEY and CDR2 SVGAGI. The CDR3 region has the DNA TGTGCCAGCAGTACTATCTACGAGCAGTACTTC. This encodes CASSTIYEQYF.

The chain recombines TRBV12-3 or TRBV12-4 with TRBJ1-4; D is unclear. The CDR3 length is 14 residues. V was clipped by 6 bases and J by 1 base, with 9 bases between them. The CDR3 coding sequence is TGTGCCAGCAGCCAGCGGGGAACTAATGAAAAACTGTTTTTT. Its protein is CASSQRGTNEKLFF.

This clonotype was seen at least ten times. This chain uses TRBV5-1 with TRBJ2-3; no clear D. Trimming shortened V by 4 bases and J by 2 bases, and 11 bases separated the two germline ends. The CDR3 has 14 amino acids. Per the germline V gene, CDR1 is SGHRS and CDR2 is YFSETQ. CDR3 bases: TGCGCCAGCAGCAAGGACGGATACACAGATACGCAGTATTTT. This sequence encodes CASSKDGYTDTQYF. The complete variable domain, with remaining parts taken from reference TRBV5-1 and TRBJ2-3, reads KAGVTQTPRYLIKTRGQQVTLSCSPISGHRSVSWYQQTPGQGLQFLFEYFSETQRNKGNFPGRFSGRQFSNSRSEMNVSTLELGDSALYLCASSKDGYTDTQYFGPGTRLTVL.

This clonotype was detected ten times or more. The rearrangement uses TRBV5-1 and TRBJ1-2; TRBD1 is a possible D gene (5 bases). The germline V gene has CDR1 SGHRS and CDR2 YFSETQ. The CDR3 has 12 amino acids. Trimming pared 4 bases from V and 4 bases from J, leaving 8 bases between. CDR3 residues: CASSKDIYGYTF. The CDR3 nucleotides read TGCGCCAGCAGCAAGGACATCTATGGCTACACCTTC.

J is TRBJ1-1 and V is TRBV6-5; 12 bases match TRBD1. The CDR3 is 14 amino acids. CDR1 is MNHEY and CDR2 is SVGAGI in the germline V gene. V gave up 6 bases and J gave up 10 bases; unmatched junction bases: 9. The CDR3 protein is CASRPSGTGGAAFF. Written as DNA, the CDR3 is TGTGCCAGCAGGCCTAGTGGGACAGGGGGCGCAGCTTTCTTT.

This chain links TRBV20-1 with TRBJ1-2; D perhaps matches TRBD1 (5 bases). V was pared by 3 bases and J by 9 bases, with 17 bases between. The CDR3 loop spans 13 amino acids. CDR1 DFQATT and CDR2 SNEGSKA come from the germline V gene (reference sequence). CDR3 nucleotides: TGCAGTGCTAGCGGGGGTGCGAGTGCCCGCTACACCTTC. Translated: CSASGGASARYTF.

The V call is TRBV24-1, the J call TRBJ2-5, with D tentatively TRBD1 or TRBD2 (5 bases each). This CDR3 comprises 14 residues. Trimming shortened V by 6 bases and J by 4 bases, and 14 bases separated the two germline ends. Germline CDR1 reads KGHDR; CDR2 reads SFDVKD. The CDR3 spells CATSKADGTETQYF. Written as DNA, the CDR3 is TGTGCCACCAGTAAGGCAGACGGGACAGAGACCCAGTACTTC.

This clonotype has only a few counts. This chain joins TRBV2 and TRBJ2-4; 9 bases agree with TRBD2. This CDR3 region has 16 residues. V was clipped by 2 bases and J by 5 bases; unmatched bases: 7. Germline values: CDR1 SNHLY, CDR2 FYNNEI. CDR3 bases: TGTGCCAGCAGTGAACAAGTGACTAGCGGCCAAAACATTCAGTACTTC. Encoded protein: CASSEQVTSGQNIQYF.

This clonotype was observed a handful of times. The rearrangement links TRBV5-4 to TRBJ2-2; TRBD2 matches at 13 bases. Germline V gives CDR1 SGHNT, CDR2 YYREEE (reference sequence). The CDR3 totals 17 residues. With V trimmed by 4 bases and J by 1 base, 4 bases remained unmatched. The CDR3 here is CASSRTSGGLNTGELFF. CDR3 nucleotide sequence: TGTGCCAGCAGCCGGACTAGCGGGGGCCTGAACACCGGGGAGCTGTTTTTT.

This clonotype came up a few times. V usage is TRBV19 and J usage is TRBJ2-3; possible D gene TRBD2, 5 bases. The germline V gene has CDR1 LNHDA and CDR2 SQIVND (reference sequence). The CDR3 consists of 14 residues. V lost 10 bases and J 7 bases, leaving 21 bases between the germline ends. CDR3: CATKGLSPEYTQYF. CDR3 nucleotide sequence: TGTGCCACCAAAGGACTTTCCCCGGAGTATACGCAGTATTTT.

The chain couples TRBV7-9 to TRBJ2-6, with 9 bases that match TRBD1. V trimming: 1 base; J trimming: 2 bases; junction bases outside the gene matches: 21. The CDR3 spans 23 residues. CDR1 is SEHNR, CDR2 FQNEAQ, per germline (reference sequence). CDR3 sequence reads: CASSLVFGRGQGIAGAGANVLTF. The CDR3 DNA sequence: TGTGCCAGCAGCTTAGTATTCGGGCGAGGACAGGGGATCGCAGGCGCTGGGGCCAACGTCCTGACTTTC.

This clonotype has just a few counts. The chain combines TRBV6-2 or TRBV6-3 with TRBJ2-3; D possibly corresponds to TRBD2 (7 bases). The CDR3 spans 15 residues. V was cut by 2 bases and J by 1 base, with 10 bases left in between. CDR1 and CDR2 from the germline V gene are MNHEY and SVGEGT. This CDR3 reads CASSYRRGRTDTQYF. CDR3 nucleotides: TGTGCCAGCAGTTACCGGCGGGGGCGCACAGATACGCAGTATTTT.

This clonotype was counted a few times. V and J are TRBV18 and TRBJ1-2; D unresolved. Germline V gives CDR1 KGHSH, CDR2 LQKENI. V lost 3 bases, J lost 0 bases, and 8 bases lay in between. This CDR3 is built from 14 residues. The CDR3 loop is CASSPDTSNYGYTF. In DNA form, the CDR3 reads TGTGCCAGCTCACCTGACACCTCTAACTATGGCTACACCTTC.

The CDR3: CASSLASGPDTGELFF. The CDR3 DNA follows: TGTGCCAGCAGCTTAGCTAGCGGGCCTGACACCGGGGAGCTGTTTTTT. The chain has TRBV7-2 and TRBJ2-2, with 7 bases aligning to TRBD2. V dropped 0 bases and J dropped 3; count of bases not matched to a gene: 4. Germline-derived CDR1 and CDR2 are SGHTA and FQGNSA. The CDR3 consists of 16 residues.

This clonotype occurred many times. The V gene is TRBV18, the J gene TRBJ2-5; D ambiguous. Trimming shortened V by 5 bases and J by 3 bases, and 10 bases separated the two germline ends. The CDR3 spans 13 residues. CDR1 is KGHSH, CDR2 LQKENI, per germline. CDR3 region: CASSNTTEETQYF. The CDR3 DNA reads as TGTGCCAGCTCAAACACCACTGAAGAGACCCAGTACTTC.

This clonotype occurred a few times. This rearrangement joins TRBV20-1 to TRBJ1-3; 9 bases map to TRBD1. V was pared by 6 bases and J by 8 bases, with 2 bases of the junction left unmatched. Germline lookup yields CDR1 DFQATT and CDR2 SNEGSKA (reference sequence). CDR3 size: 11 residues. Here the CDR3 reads CSAGTGYTIYF. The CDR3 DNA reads TGCAGTGCAGGGACAGGGTACACCATATATTTT.

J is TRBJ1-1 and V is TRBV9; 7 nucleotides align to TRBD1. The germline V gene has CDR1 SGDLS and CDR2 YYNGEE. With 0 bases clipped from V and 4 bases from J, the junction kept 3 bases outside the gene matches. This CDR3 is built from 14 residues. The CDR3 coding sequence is TGTGCCAGCAGCGTAGAAGGGGGCGGCACTGAAGCTTTCTTT. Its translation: CASSVEGGGTEAFF.

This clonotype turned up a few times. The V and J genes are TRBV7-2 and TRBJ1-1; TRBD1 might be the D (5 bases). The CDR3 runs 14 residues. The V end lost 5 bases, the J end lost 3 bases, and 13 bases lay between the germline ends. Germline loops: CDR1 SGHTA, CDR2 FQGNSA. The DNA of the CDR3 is TGTGCCAGCAGCCAGGTGGGGGGGTACACTGAAGCTTTCTTT. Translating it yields CASSQVGGYTEAFF.

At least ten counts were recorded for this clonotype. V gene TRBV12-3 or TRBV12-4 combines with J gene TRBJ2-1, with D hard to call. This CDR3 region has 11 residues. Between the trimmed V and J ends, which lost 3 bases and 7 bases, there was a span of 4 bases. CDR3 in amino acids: CASSFLNEQFF. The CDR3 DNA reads TGTGCCAGCAGTTTTCTGAATGAGCAGTTCTTC.

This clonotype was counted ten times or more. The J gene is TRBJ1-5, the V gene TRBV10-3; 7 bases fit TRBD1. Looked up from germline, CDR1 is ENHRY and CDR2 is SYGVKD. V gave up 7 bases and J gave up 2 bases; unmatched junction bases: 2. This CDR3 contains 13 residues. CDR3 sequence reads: CAIKGTGNQPQHF. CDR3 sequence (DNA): TGTGCCATCAAAGGGACAGGCAATCAGCCCCAGCATTTT.

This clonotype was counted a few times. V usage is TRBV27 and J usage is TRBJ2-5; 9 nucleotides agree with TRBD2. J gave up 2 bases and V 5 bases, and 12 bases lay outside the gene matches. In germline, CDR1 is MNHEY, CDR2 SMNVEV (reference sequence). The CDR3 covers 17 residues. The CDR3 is CASSPPRGLAVQETQYF. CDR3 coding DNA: TGTGCCAGCAGTCCACCCCGGGGACTAGCTGTACAAGAGACCCAGTACTTC.

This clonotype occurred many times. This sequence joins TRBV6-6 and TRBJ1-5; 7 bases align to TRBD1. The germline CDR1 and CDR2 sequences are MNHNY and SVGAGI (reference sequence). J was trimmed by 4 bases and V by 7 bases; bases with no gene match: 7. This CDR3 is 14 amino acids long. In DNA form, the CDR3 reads TGTGCCAGCACTAGACAGGGCCCAAATCAGCCCCAGCATTTT. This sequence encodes CASTRQGPNQPQHF.

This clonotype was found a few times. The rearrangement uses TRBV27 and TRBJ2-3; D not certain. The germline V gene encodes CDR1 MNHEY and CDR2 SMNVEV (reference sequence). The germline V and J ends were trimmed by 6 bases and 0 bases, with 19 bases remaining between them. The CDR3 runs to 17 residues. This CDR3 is CASSHSQSQRSTDTQYF. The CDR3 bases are TGTGCCAGCAGCCATTCGCAGTCCCAGAGGAGCACAGATACGCAGTATTTT.

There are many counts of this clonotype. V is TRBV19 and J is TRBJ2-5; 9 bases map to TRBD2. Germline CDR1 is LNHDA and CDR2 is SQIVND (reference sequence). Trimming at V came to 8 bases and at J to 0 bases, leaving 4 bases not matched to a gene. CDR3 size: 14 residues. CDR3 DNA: TGTGCCAGTGGGACTAGCTTCTACCAAGAGACCCAGTACTTC. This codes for CASGTSFYQETQYF.

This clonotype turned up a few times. CDR3 loop: CASSLANPQETQYF. CDR3 nucleotides: TGCGCCAGCAGCTTGGCCAACCCCCAAGAGACCCAGTACTTC. The chain uses TRBV5-1 and TRBJ2-5, with no clear D. The CDR3 loop spans 14 amino acids. V shed 0 bases and J shed 1 base, with 7 bases lying between them. The germline V gene encodes CDR1 SGHRS and CDR2 YFSETQ. The full variable domain, its missing parts supplied by reference TRBV5-1 and TRBJ2-5, is KAGVTQTPRYLIKTRGQQVTLSCSPISGHRSVSWYQQTPGQGLQFLFEYFSETQRNKGNFPGRFSGRQFSNSRSEMNVSTLELGDSALYLCASSLANPQETQYFGPGTRLLVL.

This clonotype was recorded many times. The CDR3 spells CASSYVGGGQETQYF. For the CDR3, the DNA is TGTGCCAGCAGTTACGTAGGCGGGGGCCAAGAGACCCAGTACTTC. This sequence joins TRBV6-5 and TRBJ2-5; 7 bases align to TRBD2. Trimming cost V 2 bases and J 1 base; bases outside gene matches: 4. The CDR3 is 15 amino acids. The germline V gene has CDR1 MNHEY and CDR2 SVGAGI.

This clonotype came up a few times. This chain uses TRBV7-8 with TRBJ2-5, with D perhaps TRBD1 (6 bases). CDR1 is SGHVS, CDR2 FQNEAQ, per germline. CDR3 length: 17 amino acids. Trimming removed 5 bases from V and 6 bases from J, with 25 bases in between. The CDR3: CASSPSSTTGHTKTQYF. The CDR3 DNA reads TGTGCCAGCAGCCCCTCTTCGACGACAGGCCACACTAAGACCCAGTACTTC.